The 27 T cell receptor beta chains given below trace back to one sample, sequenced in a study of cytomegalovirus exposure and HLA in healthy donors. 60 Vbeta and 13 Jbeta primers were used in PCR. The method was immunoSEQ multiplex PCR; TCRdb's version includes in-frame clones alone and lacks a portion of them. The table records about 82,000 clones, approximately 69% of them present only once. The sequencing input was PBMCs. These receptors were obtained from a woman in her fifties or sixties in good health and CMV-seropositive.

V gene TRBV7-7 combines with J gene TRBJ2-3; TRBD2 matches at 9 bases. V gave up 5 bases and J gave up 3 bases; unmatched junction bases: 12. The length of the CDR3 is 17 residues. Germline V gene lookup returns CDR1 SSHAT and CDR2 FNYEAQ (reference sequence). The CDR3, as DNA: TGTGCCAGCAGCCCGAGAGGGCGGGGGGGCCTAACAGATACGCAGTATTTT. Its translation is CASSPRGRGGLTDTQYF.

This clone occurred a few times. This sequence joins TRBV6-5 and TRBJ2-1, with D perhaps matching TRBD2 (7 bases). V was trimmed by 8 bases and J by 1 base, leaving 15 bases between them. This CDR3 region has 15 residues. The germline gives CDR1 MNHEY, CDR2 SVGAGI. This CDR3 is CASLSGGASYNEQFF. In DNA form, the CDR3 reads TGTGCCAGCTTATCTGGGGGGGCTTCCTACAATGAGCAGTTCTTC.

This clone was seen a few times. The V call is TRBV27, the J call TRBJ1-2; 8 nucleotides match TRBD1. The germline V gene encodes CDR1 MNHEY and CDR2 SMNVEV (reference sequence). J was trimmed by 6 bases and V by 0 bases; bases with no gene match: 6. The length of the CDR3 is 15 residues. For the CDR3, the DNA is TGTGCCAGCAGTTTATCGGCAGGGGGCGTTAATGGCTACACCTTC. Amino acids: CASSLSAGGVNGYTF.

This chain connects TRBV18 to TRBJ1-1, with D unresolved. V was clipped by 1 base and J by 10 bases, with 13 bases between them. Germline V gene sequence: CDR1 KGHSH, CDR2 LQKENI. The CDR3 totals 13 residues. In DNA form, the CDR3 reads TGTGCCAGCTCACCACAACAGATTGATGTAGCTTTCTTT. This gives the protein CASSPQQIDVAFF.

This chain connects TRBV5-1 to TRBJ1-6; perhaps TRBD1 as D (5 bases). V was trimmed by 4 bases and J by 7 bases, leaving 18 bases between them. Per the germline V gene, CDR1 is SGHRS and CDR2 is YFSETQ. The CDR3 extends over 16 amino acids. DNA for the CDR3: TGCGCCAGCAGCGTGGGATGGCAGGGTGTAAATTCACCCCTCCACTTT. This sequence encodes CASSVGWQGVNSPLHF.

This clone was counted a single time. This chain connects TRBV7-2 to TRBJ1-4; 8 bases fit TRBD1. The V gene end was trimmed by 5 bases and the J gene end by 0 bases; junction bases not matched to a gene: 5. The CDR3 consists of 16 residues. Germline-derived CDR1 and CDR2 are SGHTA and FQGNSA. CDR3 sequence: CASSGGQASTNEKLFF. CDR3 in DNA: TGTGCCAGCAGCGGGGGACAGGCCTCAACTAATGAAAAACTGTTTTTT.

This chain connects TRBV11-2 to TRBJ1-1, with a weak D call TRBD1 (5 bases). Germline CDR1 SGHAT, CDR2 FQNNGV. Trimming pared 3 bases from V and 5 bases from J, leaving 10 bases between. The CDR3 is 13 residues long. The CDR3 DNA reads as TGTGCCAGCAGCTTCCAGGGAGGTACTGAAGCTTTCTTT. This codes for CASSFQGGTEAFF.

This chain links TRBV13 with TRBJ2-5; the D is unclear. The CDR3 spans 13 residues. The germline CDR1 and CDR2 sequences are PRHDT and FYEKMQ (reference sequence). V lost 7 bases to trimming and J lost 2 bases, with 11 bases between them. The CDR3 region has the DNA TGTGCCAGCAACTCAAGAGAACAAGAGACCCAGTACTTC. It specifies CASNSREQETQYF. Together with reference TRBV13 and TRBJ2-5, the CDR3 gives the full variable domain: AAGVIQSPRHLIKEKRETATLKCYPIPRHDTVYWYQQGPGQDPQFLISFYEKMQSDKGSIPDRFSAQQFSDYHSELNMSSLELGDSALYFCASNSREQETQYFGPGTRLLVL.

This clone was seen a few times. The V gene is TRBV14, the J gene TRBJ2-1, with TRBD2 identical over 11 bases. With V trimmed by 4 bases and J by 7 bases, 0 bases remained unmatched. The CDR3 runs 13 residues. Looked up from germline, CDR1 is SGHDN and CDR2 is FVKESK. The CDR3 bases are TGTGCCAGCAGCCCTAGCGGGGGGAATGAGCAGTTCTTC. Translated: CASSPSGGNEQFF.

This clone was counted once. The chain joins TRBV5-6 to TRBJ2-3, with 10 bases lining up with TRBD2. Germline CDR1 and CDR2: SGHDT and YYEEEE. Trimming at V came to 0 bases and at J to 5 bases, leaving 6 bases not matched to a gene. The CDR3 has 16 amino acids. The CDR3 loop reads CASSLAGLAGVDTQYF. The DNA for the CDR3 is TGTGCCAGCAGCTTGGCCGGGCTAGCGGGGGTAGATACGCAGTATTTT.

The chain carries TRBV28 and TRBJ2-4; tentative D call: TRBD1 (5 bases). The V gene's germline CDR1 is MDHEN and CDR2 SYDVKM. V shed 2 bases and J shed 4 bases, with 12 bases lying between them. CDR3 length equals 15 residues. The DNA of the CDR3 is TGTGCCAGCAGTTTACCAGGGTACCTTAAAAACATTCAGTACTTC. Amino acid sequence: CASSLPGYLKNIQYF.

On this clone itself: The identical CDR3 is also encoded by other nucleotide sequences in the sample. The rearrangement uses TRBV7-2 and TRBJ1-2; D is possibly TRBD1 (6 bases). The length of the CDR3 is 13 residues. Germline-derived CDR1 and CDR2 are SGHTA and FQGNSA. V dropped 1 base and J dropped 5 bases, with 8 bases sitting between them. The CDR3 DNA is TGTGCCAGCAGCTTAGGGCAGGGGTATGGCTACACCTTC. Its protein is CASSLGQGYGYTF.

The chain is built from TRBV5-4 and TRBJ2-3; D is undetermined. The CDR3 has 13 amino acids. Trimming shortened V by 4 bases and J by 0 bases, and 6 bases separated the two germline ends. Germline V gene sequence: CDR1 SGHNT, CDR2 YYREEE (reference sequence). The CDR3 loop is CASSLYSTDTQYF. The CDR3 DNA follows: TGTGCCAGCAGCCTCTACAGCACAGATACGCAGTATTTT.

This CDR3 reads CASSSGTTFYEQYF. CDR3 in DNA: TGTGCCAGCAGCTCCGGGACTACCTTCTACGAGCAGTACTTC. The chain uses TRBV6-6 and TRBJ2-7; TRBD2 agrees at 7 bases. Germline CDR1 and CDR2: MNHNY and SVGAGI (reference sequence). Trimming removed 6 bases from V and 3 bases from J; junction bases left unmatched: 8. This CDR3 has 14 amino acids.

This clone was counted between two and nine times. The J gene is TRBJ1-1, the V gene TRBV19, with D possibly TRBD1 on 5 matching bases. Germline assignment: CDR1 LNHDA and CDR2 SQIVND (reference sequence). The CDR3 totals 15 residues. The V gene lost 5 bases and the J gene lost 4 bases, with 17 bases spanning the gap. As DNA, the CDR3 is TGTGCCAGTAGTCAATGGGAGGCAGGGCGCACTGAAGCTTTCTTT. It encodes CASSQWEAGRTEAFF. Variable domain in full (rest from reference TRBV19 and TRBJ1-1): DGGITQSPKYLFRKEGQNVTLSCEQNLNHDAMYWYRQDPGQGLRLIYYSQIVNDFQKGDIAEGYSVSREKKESFPLTVTSAQKNPTAFYLCASSQWEAGRTEAFFGQGTRLTVV.

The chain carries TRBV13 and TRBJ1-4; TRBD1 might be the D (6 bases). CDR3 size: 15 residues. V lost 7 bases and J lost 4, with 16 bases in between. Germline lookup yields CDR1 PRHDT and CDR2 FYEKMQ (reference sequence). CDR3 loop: CASTTAGALNEKLFF. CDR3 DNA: TGTGCCAGCACCACTGCAGGGGCTCTTAATGAAAAACTGTTTTTT.

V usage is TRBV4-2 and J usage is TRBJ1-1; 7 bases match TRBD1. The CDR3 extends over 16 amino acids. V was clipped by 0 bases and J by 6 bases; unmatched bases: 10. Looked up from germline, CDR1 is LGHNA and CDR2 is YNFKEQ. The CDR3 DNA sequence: TGTGCCAGCAGCCAAGACTCGACGGGACAGCCTCCTGAAGCTTTCTTT. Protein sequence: CASSQDSTGQPPEAFF.

The CDR3: CAISTRGEVAQHF. The CDR3 nucleotides are TGTGCCATCAGTACACGGGGGGAGGTGGCCCAGCATTTT. J is TRBJ1-5 and V is TRBV10-3; D possibly corresponds to TRBD1 (5 bases). Germline CDR1 and CDR2: ENHRY and SYGVKD. V was cut by 5 bases and J by 11 bases, with 16 bases left in between. This CDR3 region has 13 residues.

The CDR3 reads CASSFQGAASGANVLTF. CDR3 nucleotide sequence: TGCGCCAGCAGCTTTCAGGGGGCGGCCTCTGGGGCCAACGTCCTGACTTTC. This rearrangement joins TRBV5-1 to TRBJ2-6; TRBD1 matches 8 bases. J was trimmed by 0 bases and V by 2 bases; bases with no gene match: 4. The CDR3 has 17 amino acids. CDR1 is SGHRS, CDR2 YFSETQ, per germline.

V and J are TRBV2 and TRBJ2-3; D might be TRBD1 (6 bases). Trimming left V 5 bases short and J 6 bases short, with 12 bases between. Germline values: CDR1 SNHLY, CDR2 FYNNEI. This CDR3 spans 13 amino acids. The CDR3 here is CASSYSGDDTQYF. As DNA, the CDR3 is TGTGCCAGCAGTTACTCAGGGGATGATACGCAGTATTTT.

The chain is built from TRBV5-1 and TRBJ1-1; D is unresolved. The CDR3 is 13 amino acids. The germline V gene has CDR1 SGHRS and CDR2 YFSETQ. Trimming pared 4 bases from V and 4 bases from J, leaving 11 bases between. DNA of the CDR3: TGCGCCAGCAGCGGGGAGGCGGGCACTGAAGCTTTCTTT. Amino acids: CASSGEAGTEAFF.

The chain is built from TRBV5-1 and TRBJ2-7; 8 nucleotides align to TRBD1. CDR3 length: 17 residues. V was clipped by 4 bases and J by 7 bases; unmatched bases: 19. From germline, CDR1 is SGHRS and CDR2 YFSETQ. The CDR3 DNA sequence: TGCGCCAGCAGCGCAAACCCTTCCGGACAGGGTATCGAGGAGCAGTACTTC. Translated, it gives CASSANPSGQGIEEQYF. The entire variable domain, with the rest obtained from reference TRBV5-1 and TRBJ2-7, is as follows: KAGVTQTPRYLIKTRGQQVTLSCSPISGHRSVSWYQQTPGQGLQFLFEYFSETQRNKGNFPGRFSGRQFSNSRSEMNVSTLELGDSALYLCASSANPSGQGIEEQYFGPGTRLTVT.

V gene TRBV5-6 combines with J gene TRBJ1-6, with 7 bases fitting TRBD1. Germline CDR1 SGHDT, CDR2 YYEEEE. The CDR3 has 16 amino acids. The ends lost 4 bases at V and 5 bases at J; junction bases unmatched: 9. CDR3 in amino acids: CASSPGQLEDNSPLHF. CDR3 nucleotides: TGTGCCAGCAGCCCGGGACAGTTGGAGGATAATTCACCCCTCCACTTT. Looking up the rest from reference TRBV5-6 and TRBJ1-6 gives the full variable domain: DAGVTQSPTHLIKTRGQQVTLRCSPKSGHDTVSWYQQALGQGPQFIFQYYEEEERQRGNFPDRFSGHQFPNYSSELNVNALLLGDSALYLCASSPGQLEDNSPLHFGNGTRLTVT.

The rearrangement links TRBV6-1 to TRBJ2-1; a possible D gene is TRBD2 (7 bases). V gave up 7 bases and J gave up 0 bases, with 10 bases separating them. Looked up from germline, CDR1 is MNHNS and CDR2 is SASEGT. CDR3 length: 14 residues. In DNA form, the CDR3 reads TGTGCCAGCAAGGGGGGGGTCTCCTACAATGAGCAGTTCTTC. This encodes CASKGGVSYNEQFF.

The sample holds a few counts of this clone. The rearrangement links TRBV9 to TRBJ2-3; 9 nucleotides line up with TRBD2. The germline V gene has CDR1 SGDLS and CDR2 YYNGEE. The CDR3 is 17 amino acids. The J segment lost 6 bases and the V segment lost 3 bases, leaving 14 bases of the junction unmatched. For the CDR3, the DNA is TGTGCCAGCAGCGGGGGTATGACCGGGACTAGCCGGGATACGCAGTATTTT. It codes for CASSGGMTGTSRDTQYF.

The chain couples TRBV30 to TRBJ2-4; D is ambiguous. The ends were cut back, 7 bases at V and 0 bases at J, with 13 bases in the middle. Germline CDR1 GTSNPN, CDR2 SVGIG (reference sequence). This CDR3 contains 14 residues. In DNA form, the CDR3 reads TGTGCCTCCGAGGCCCCCACAGCCAAAAACATTCAGTACTTC. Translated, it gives CASEAPTAKNIQYF. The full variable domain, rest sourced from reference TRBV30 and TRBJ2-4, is SQTIHQWPATLVQPVGSPLSLECTVEGTSNPNLYWYRQAAGRGLQLLFYSVGIGQISSEVPQNLSASRPQDRQFILSSKKLLLSDSGFYLCASEAPTAKNIQYFGAGTRLSVL.

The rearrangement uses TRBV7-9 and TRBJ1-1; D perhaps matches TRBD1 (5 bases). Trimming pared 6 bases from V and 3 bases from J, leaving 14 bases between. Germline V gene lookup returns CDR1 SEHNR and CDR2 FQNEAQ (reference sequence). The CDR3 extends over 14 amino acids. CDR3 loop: CASSLTDTDTEAFF. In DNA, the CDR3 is TGTGCCAGCAGTCTAACGGACACTGACACTGAAGCTTTCTTT.